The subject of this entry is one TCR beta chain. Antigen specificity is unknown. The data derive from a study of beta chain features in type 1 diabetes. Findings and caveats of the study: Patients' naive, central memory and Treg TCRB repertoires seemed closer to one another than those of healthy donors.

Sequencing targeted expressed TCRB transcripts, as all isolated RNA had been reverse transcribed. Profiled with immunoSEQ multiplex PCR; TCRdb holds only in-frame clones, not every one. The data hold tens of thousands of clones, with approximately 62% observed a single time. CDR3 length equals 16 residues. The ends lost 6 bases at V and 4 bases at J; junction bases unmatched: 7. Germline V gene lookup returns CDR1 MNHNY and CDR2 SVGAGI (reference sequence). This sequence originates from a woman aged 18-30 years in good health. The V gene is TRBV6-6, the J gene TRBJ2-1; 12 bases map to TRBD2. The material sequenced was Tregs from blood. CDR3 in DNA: TGTGCCAGCAGCCCTCTAGCGGGGGGGCCTTACAATGAGCAGTTCTTC. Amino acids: CASSPLAGGPYNEQFF.